One sample yielded the 25 T cell receptor beta chains listed below, sequenced in a study of shared clonotypes between healthy human individuals. The assay was immunoSEQ multiplex PCR, and TCRdb's table has in-frame clones only and misses some. The repertoire holds fewer than 1.4 million clones, 78% seen once, with roughly 0.57% in the top ten. Sequencing used memory CD4+ T cells from PBMCs. Subset noted: CD45RA-negative fraction. Every receptor here comes from a man between 18 and 35 years old in good health. Some clones in this sample may be carry-over from other donors' samples.

The gene calls are TRBV9 and TRBJ2-1, with TRBD2 matching over 10 bases. This CDR3 contains 15 residues. J gave up 4 bases and V 3 bases, and 4 bases lay outside the gene matches. Germline V CDR1 and CDR2: SGDLS, YYNGEE. The DNA for the CDR3 is TGTGCCAGCAGCGCTAGCGGGAGAGAGTACAATGAGCAGTTCTTC. The encoded protein is CASSASGREYNEQFF.

This clone came up once. The germline gene is not matched at one end of the junction; a read error may be the cause. The V gene is TRBV10-3, the J gene TRBJ2-7, with 8 bases matching TRBD1. This CDR3 is 12 amino acids long. Per the germline V gene, CDR1 is ENHRY and CDR2 is SYGVKD. CDR3 loop: CAITEDRAEQYF. CDR3 DNA: TGTGCCATCACTGAGGACAGGGCCGAGCAGTACTTC.

V gene TRBV4-2 combines with J gene TRBJ2-2; D gene uncertain. V lost 0 bases to trimming and J lost 0 bases, with 11 bases between them. Germline loops: CDR1 LGHNA, CDR2 YNFKEQ. This CDR3 is built from 17 residues. The CDR3 reads CASSQDHAATNTGELFF. CDR3 coding DNA: TGTGCCAGCAGCCAAGATCATGCCGCTACGAACACCGGGGAGCTGTTTTTT.

This chain joins TRBV19 and TRBJ2-7; 15 nucleotides match TRBD2. Losses at the gene ends were 4 bases for V and 1 base for J; bases not matched to a gene: 8. Germline loops: CDR1 LNHDA, CDR2 SQIVND (reference sequence). This CDR3 spans 18 amino acids. The CDR3 reads CASSKGLAGGSGSYEQYF. Here the CDR3 DNA reads TGTGCCAGTAGTAAGGGACTAGCGGGAGGATCCGGTTCCTACGAGCAGTACTTC.

This rearrangement joins TRBV29-1 to TRBJ2-3, with D unresolved. The CDR3 has 10 residues. Germline CDR1 is SQVTM and CDR2 is ANQGSEA. Trimming removed 2 bases at V and 11 bases at J, with 8 bases between. The CDR3 reads CSVEHPKQYF. CDR3 nucleotides: TGCAGCGTTGAACACCCAAAGCAGTATTTT.

As regards this clone: The same CDR3 also results from other DNA sequences found in this sample. The chain combines TRBV28 with TRBJ1-2; tentatively, D is TRBD1 (5 bases). Germline-derived CDR1 and CDR2 are MDHEN and SYDVKM. Between the trimmed V and J ends, which lost 4 bases and 4 bases, there was a span of 13 bases. This CDR3 has 14 residues. CDR3 region: CASSSPGGSYGYTF. The CDR3 bases are TGTGCCAGCAGTTCTCCCGGGGGATCCTATGGCTACACCTTC.

The chain has TRBV11-2 and TRBJ2-7, with a tentative D call TRBD2 (6 bases). Deletions cut 5 bases from V and 2 bases from J, with 22 bases between. The CDR3 has 17 residues. Per the germline V gene, CDR1 is SGHAT and CDR2 is FQNNGV. CDR3 region: CASSPFRGGARPYEQYF. The CDR3 DNA reads as TGTGCCAGCAGCCCGTTTCGAGGAGGGGCAAGACCCTACGAGCAGTACTTC.

To note about this clone: This same CDR3 is encoded by further DNA sequences in the sample. The chain employs TRBV11-3 and TRBJ2-7; TRBD2 is a possible D gene (6 bases). The CDR3 spans 15 residues. V was clipped by 2 bases and J by 0 bases, with 11 bases between them. The germline gives CDR1 SGHNT, CDR2 YENEEA. CDR3 sequence: CASSLSSGSSYEQYF. Written as DNA, the CDR3 is TGTGCCAGCAGCTTAAGTTCCGGGAGCTCCTACGAGCAGTACTTC.

The sample holds a few counts of this clone. V usage is TRBV15 and J usage is TRBJ2-5; possibly TRBD1 or TRBD2 for D (5 bases each). Germline-derived CDR1 and CDR2 are LNHNV and YYDKDF (reference sequence). This CDR3 is 14 amino acids long. V was trimmed by 4 bases and J by 3 bases, leaving 12 bases between them. The CDR3 sequence: CATSIGGREETQYF. For the CDR3, the DNA is TGTGCCACCAGCATTGGGGGTCGAGAAGAGACCCAGTACTTC.

The gene calls are TRBV7-2 and TRBJ2-1; no reliable D call. Germline CDR1 SGHTA, CDR2 FQGNSA. This CDR3 spans 13 amino acids. Trimming removed 1 base at V and 4 bases at J, with 5 bases between. The CDR3 sequence is CASSLVWYNEQFF. The CDR3 coding sequence is TGTGCCAGCAGCTTAGTATGGTACAATGAGCAGTTCTTC.

The rearrangement joins TRBV11-3 to TRBJ2-1; D is uncertain. This CDR3 is built from 13 residues. Germline lookup yields CDR1 SGHNT and CDR2 YENEEA. V lost 5 bases, J lost 6 bases, and 11 bases lay in between. Written as DNA, the CDR3 is TGTGCCAGCAGCCCAAGCCGGGCCAATGAGCAGTTCTTC. It is translated as CASSPSRANEQFF.

The chain employs TRBV5-8 and TRBJ1-4; 8 nucleotides agree with TRBD1. CDR1 SGHTS and CDR2 YDEGEE come from the germline V gene. J was trimmed by 8 bases and V by 4 bases; bases with no gene match: 7. CDR3 length: 14 amino acids. This CDR3 is CASSVDRVMEKLFF. CDR3 nucleotide sequence: TGTGCCAGCAGCGTGGACAGGGTGATGGAAAAACTGTTTTTT.

This chain uses TRBV29-1 with TRBJ2-2; D gene ambiguous. Trimming took 4 bases from V and 5 from J, leaving 17 bases between them. This CDR3 is built from 15 residues. Germline V gene data show CDR1 as SQVTM and CDR2 as ANQGSEA. CDR3 nucleotides: TGCAGCGTTGTATTGCTAGTAGGTCCTACCGGGGAGCTGTTTTTT. This gives the protein CSVVLLVGPTGELFF.

Notes on this clone: A read error is likely here: a far larger clone is one base away. Additional DNA sequences in this sample encode the identical CDR3. The rearrangement links TRBV11-1 to TRBJ2-1, with D possibly TRBD1 on 6 matching bases. V lost 9 bases and J lost 2, with 17 bases in between. This CDR3 contains 15 residues. Germline CDR1 reads SGHAT; CDR2 reads FQDESV (reference sequence). CDR3 nucleotide sequence: TGTGCCAGTAGCGACGGACAGAAAACCTACAATGAGCAGTTCTTC. It is translated as CASSDGQKTYNEQFF.

The chain joins TRBV5-6 to TRBJ2-5; the match to TRBD1 covers 10 bases. Germline CDR1 is SGHDT and CDR2 is YYEEEE. Trimming removed 3 bases from V and 4 bases from J; junction bases left unmatched: 6. The CDR3 has 15 residues. CDR3 DNA sequence: TGTGCCAGCAGCTCCCTGACAGGGGGCGGAGAGACCCAGTACTTC. It is translated as CASSSLTGGGETQYF.

The chain recombines TRBV25-1 with TRBJ2-3; TRBD1 is a possible D gene (5 bases). The CDR3 runs 12 residues. Germline V gene lookup returns CDR1 MGHDK and CDR2 SYGVNS. V lost 6 bases to trimming and J lost 2 bases, with 6 bases between them. This CDR3 is CASRDTTDTQYF. CDR3 nucleotide sequence: TGTGCCAGCAGGGACACCACAGATACGCAGTATTTT.

Comment on this clone: A read error may account for a junction end that differs from germline. Other DNA sequences in the same sample also yield this CDR3. The CDR3 protein is CASSEARPRGLAGRYEQFF. CDR3 coding DNA: TGTGCCAGCAGCGAAGCCCGGCCTAGGGGACTAGCGGGAAGATATGAGCAGTTCTTC. The genes are TRBV6-1 and TRBJ2-1; TRBD2 aligns across 13 bases. This CDR3 has 19 amino acids. In germline, CDR1 is MNHNS, CDR2 SASEGT.

This clone was recorded a few times. The J gene is TRBJ1-2, the V gene TRBV7-3; 8 nucleotides match TRBD1. The CDR3 loop spans 15 amino acids. The germline V gene has CDR1 SGHTA and CDR2 FQGTGA. J gave up 6 bases and V 4 bases, and 10 bases lay outside the gene matches. CDR3 sequence: CASSSQTGEENGYTF. The DNA of the CDR3 is TGTGCCAGCAGCTCCCAGACAGGGGAAGAAAATGGCTACACCTTC. The whole variable domain, filled in from reference TRBV7-3 and TRBJ1-2, reads GAGVSQTPSNKVTEKGKYVELRCDPISGHTALYWYRQSLGQGPEFLIYFQGTGAADDSGLPNDRFFAVRPEGSVSTLKIQRTERGDSAVYLCASSSQTGEENGYTFGSGTRLTVV.

V usage is TRBV7-3 and J usage is TRBJ2-1; a possible D gene is TRBD2 (6 bases). The germline V gene encodes CDR1 SGHTA and CDR2 FQGTGA. This CDR3 spans 16 amino acids. Trimming left V 0 bases short and J 2 bases short, with 11 bases between. The CDR3 DNA reads TGTGCCAGCAGCTTAACTCCGGGAGCAACCTACAATGAGCAGTTCTTC. The encoded protein is CASSLTPGATYNEQFF.

V usage is TRBV11-2 and J usage is TRBJ2-3, with D unresolved. Looked up from germline, CDR1 is SGHAT and CDR2 is FQNNGV. V was cut by 4 bases and J by 8 bases, with 4 bases left in between. This CDR3 is built from 10 residues. The CDR3 region has the DNA TGTGCCAGCAGCTCGCTTACGCAGTATTTT. Translating it yields CASSSLTQYF. The complete variable domain, with remaining parts taken from reference TRBV11-2 and TRBJ2-3, reads EAGVAQSPRYKIIEKRQSVAFWCNPISGHATLYWYQQILGQGPKLLIQFQNNGVVDDSQLPKDRFSAERLKGVDSTLKIQPAKLEDSAVYLCASSSLTQYFGPGTRLTVL.

A single count supports this clone. The chain combines TRBV10-3 with TRBJ2-1; the D gene could be TRBD1 or TRBD2 (7 bases each). The CDR3 contains 16 residues. The V gene lost 4 bases and the J gene lost 3 bases, with 16 bases spanning the gap. Germline CDR1 and CDR2: ENHRY and SYGVKD. CDR3 protein: CAISGGGQRSYNEQFF. The CDR3 bases are TGTGCCATCAGTGGCGGGGGACAGCGAAGCTACAATGAGCAGTTCTTC.

The gene calls are TRBV9 and TRBJ1-3; weak D call: TRBD1 (6 bases). The CDR3 has 16 residues. V was pared by 1 base and J by 0 bases, with 11 bases between. Per the germline V gene, CDR1 is SGDLS and CDR2 is YYNGEE. The CDR3 DNA reads as TGTGCCAGCAGCGTAACTGCGGGGGCCTCTGGAAACACCATATATTTT. Translating gives CASSVTAGASGNTIYF.

The chain joins TRBV18 to TRBJ1-3; D is perhaps TRBD1 (5 bases). This CDR3 comprises 18 residues. The germline CDR1 and CDR2 sequences are KGHSH and LQKENI. V shed 0 bases and J shed 0 bases, with 15 bases lying between them. CDR3 amino acids: CASSPPELGQLSGNTIYF. In DNA, the CDR3 is TGTGCCAGCTCACCACCAGAACTAGGACAACTCTCTGGAAACACCATATATTTT. The entire variable domain, with the rest obtained from reference TRBV18 and TRBJ1-3, is as follows: NAGVMQNPRHLVRRRGQEARLRCSPMKGHSHVYWYRQLPEEGLKFMVYLQKENIIDESGMPKERFSAEFPKEGPSILRIQQVVRGDSAAYFCASSPPELGQLSGNTIYFGEGSWLTVV.

V and J are TRBV27 and TRBJ1-1; unclear D gene. The CDR3 has 16 residues. Germline V CDR1 and CDR2: MNHEY, SMNVEV (reference sequence). V lost 8 bases and J 1 base, leaving 20 bases between the germline ends. The CDR3 region is CASQFARTLGNTEAFF. The CDR3 region has the DNA TGTGCCAGCCAGTTTGCTCGGACGTTGGGGAACACTGAAGCTTTCTTT.

To note about this clone: It may be a read error: a sequence one base away is much more abundant. The chain uses TRBV29-1 and TRBJ2-3; TRBD1 aligns across 10 bases. The CDR3 sequence is 14 residues long. The V gene's germline CDR1 is SQVTM and CDR2 ANQGSEA. Trimming cost V 2 bases and J 5 bases; bases outside gene matches: 4. CDR3 residues: CSVETGTGVDTQYF. The DNA for the CDR3 is TGCAGCGTTGAAACGGGGACAGGGGTAGATACGCAGTATTTT.